This record covers a single TCR beta chain. Its antigen is currently unknown. Between the trimmed V and J ends, which lost 5 bases and 5 bases, there was a span of 12 bases. CDR3 length equals 13 residues. The entry originates in a study of T cells after yellow fever vaccination. Across the study: Fractions low in cell number were prepared with SMART-Seq v4 Ultra Low Input.

Study findings and constraints: Weaker overall, the secondary response nonetheless peaked faster (day 5 versus 15). Of the clonotypes, a small share occurred in both CD4 and CD8 compartments.

5'RACE template switching produced TCR cDNA carrying a universal primer site and UMIs. MiXCR, applied by TCRdb to the 5' RACE reads, yields one record per CDR3 protein. The sample has roughly 310,000 distinct CDR3 sequences, around 3.6% seen once. J is TRBJ1-1 and V is TRBV12-3 or TRBV12-4; D remains unclear. The sequence came from a man aged 18-30 years who received the YFV17D yellow fever vaccine. The sample consisted of PBMCs, taken on the day of the yellow fever booster vaccination. CDR3 residues: CASSEKVGTEAFF. The CDR3 DNA reads TGTGCCAGCAGTGAAAAAGTAGGGACTGAAGCTTTCTTT.